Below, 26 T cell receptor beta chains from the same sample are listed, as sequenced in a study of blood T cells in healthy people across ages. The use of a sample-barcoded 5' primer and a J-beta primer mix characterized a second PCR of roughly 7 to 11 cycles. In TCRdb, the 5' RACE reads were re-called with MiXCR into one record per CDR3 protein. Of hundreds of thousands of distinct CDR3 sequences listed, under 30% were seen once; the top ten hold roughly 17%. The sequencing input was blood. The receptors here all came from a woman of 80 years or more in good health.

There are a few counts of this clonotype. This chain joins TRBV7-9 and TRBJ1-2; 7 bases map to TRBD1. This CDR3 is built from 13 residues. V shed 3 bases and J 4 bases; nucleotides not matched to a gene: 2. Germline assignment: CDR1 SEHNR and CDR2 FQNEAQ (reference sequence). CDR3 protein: CASSFGQAYGYTF. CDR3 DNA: TGTGCCAGCAGCTTTGGACAGGCCTATGGCTACACCTTC.

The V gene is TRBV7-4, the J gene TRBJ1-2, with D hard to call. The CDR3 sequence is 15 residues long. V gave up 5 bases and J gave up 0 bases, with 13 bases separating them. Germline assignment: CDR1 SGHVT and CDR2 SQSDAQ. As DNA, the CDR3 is TGTGCCAGCAGCCCGCGACACACAGCTAACTATGGCTACACCTTC. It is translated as CASSPRHTANYGYTF.

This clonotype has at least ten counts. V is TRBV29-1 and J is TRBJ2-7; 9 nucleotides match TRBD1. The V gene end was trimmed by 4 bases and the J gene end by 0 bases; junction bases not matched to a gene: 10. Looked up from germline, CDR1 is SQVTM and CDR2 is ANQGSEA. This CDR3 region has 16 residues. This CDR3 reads CSVAPRQGVGSYEQYF. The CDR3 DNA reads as TGCAGCGTTGCCCCACGACAGGGGGTAGGCTCCTACGAGCAGTACTTC.

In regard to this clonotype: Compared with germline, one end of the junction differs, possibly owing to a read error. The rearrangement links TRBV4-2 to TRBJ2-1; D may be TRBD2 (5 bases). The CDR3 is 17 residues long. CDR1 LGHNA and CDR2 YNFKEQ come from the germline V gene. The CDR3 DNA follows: TGTGTCAGCGGCCAAGATTACACCGGTTATACCTACAATGAGCAGTTCTTC. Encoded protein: CVSGQDYTGYTYNEQFF.

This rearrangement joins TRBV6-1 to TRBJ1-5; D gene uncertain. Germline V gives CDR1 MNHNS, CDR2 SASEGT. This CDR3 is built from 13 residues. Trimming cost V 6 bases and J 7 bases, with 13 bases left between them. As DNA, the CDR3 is TGTGCCAGCAGCCCAACGAGCACCCAGCCCCAGCATTTT. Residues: CASSPTSTQPQHF.

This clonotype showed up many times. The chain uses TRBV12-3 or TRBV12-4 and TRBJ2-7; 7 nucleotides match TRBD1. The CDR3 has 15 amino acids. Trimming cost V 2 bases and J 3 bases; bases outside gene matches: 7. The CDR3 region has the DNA TGTGCCAGCAGTTTACGAACAGGGGCAGGCTACGAGCAGTACTTC. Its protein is CASSLRTGAGYEQYF.

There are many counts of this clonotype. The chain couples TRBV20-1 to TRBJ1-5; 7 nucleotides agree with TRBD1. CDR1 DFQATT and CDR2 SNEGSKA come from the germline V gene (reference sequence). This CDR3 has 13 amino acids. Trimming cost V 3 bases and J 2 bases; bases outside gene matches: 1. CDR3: CSASGTGNQPQHF. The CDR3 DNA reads TGCAGTGCTAGTGGGACAGGCAATCAGCCCCAGCATTTT.

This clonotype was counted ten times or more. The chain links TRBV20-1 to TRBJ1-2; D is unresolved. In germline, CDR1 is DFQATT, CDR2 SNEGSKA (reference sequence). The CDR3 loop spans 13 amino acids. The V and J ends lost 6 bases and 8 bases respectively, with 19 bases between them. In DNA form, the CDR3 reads TGCAGTGCCGGGGAGGGTGGAAGAGGGGGCTACACCTTC. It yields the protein CSAGEGGRGGYTF.

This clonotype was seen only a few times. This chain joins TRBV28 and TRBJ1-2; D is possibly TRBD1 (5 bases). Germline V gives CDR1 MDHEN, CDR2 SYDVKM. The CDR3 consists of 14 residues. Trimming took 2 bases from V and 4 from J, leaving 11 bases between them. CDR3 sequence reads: CASSLVDRGYGYTF. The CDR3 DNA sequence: TGTGCCAGCAGTTTAGTTGACAGAGGCTATGGCTACACCTTC.

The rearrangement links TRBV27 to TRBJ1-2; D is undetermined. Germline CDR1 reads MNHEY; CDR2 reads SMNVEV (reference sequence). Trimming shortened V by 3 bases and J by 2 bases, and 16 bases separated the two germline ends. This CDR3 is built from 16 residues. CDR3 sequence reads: CASSFTQTVGNYGYTF. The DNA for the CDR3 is TGTGCCAGCAGTTTTACCCAGACGGTGGGGAACTATGGCTACACCTTC.

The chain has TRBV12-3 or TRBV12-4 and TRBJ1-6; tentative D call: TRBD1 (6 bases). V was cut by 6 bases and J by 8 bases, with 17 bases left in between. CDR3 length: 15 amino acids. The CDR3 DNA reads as TGTGCCAGCAGGAGAGCTGGGGGCGGGTATTCACCCCTCCACTTT. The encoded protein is CASRRAGGGYSPLHF.

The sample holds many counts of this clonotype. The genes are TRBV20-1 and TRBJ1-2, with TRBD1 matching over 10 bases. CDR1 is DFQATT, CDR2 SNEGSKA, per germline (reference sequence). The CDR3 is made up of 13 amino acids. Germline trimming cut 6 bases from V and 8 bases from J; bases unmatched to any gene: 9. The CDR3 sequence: CSAIPGQGYGYTF. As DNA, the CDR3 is TGCAGTGCCATTCCGGGACAGGGGTACGGCTACACCTTC.

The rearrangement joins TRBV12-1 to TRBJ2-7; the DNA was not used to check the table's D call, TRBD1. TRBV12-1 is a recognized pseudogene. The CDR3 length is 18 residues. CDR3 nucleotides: TGTGCCAGCAGCCACCCCTCACCCGACAGGGGGAGGACCTACGAGCAGTACTTC. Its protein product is CASSHPSPDRGRTYEQYF.

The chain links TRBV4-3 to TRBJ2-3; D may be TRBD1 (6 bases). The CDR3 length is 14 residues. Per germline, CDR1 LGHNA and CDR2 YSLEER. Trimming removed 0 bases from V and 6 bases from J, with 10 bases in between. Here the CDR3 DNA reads TGCGCCAGCAGCCAAGAGACAGGCCGGGATACGCAGTATTTT. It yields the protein CASSQETGRDTQYF.

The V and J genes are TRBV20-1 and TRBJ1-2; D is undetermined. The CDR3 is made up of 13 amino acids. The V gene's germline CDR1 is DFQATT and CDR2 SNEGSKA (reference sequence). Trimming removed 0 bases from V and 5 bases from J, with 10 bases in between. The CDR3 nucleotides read TGCAGTGCTAGAGATCAAGGGATTTATGGCTACACCTTC. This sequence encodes CSARDQGIYGYTF.

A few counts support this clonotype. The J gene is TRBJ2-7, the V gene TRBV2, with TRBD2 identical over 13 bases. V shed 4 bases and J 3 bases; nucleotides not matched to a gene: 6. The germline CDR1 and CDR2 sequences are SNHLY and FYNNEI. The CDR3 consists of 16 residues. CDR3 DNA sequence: TGTGCCAGCAGTGCCCCCAGACTAGCGGGGGGCTACGAGCAGTACTTC. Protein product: CASSAPRLAGGYEQYF.

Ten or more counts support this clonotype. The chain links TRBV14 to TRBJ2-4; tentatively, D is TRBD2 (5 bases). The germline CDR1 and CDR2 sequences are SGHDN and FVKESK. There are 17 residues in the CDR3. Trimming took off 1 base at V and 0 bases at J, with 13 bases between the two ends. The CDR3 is CASSQAGGISAKNIQYF. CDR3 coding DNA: TGTGCCAGCAGCCAAGCCGGAGGAATATCAGCCAAAAACATTCAGTACTTC.

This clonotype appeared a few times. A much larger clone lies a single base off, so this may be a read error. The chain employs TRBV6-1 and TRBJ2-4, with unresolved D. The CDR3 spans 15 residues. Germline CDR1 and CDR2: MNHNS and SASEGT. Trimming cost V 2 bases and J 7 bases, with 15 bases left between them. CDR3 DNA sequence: TGTGCCAGCAGTGAAAGGCTGGCAAGGGCTAACATTCAGTACTTC. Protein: CASSERLARANIQYF.

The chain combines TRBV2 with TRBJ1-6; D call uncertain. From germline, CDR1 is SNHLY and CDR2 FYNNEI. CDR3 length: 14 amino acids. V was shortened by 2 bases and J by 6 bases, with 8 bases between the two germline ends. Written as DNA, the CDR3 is TGTGCCAGCAGTGAAAACAGAATTAATTCACCCCTCCACTTT. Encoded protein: CASSENRINSPLHF.

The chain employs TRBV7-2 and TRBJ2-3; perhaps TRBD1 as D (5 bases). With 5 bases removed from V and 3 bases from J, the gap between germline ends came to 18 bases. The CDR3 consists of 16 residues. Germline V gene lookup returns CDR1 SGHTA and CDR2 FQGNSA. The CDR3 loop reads CASSPSWGRSTDTQYF. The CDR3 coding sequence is TGTGCCAGCAGCCCTTCATGGGGCAGGTCGACAGATACGCAGTATTTT.

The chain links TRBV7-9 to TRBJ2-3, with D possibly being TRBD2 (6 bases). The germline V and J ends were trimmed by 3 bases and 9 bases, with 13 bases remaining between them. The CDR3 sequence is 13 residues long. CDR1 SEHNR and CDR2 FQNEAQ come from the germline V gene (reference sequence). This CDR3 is CASSLEGLGTQYF. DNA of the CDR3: TGTGCCAGCAGCTTGGAGGGACTGGGAACGCAGTATTTT.

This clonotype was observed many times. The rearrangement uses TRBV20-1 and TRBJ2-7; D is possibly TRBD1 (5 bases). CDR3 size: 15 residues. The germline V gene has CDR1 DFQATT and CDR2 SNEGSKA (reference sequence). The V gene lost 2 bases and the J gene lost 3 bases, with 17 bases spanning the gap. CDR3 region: CSARSLRQYNYEQYF. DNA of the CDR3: TGCAGTGCTAGAAGCCTGAGACAGTACAACTACGAGCAGTACTTC.

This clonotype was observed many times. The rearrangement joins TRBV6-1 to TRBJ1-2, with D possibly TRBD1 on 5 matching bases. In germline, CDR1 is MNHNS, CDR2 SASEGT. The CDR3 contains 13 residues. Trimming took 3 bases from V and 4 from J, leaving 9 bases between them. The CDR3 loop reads CASSEGGFYGYTF. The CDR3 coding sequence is TGTGCCAGCAGTGAGGGGGGGTTCTATGGCTACACCTTC.

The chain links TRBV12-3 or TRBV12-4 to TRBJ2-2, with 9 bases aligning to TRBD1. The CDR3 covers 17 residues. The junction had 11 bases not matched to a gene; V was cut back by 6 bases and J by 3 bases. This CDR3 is CASSSNRDRDYTGELFF. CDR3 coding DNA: TGTGCCAGCAGCTCGAACCGGGACAGGGACTACACCGGGGAGCTGTTTTTT.

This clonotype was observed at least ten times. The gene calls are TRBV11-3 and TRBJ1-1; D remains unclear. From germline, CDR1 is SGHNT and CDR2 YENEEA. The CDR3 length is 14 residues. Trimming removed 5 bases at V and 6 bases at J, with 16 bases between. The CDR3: CASSPSWGAAEAFF. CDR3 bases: TGTGCCAGCAGCCCCTCCTGGGGTGCCGCTGAAGCTTTCTTT.

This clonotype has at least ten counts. In DNA form, the CDR3 reads TGTGCCAGCAGTTCTCAGGGGGGCACAGATACGCAGTATTTT. This sequence encodes CASSSQGGTDTQYF. The V and J genes are TRBV12-3 or TRBV12-4 and TRBJ2-3; 7 bases line up with TRBD1. Trimming took 4 bases from V and 1 from J; bases not matched to a gene: 2. The CDR3 has 14 amino acids.